The clone carrying this TCR beta chain was counted once. These data originate in a study of T cells in Graves' hyperthyroidism and ophthalmopathy. This CDR3 region has 15 residues. Germline-derived CDR1 and CDR2 are SGHTA and FQGNSA. Between the trimmed V and J ends, which lost 8 bases and 0 bases, there was a span of 17 bases. Amplification of TCR beta CDR3 regions was performed using RNA transcripts as template. TCR CDR3 regions were first amplified by RT-PCR with HTBI primers. One entry per CDR3 protein, called by TCRdb with MiXCR from the multiplex PCR reads. Here the sample spans around 500,000 distinct CDR3 sequences, roughly 22% being singletons.

The clonotype originates from a woman aged 70-85 years with Graves' ophthalmopathy. The sample taken for sequencing was blood. This chain links TRBV7-2 with TRBJ2-7; D possibly corresponds to TRBD2 (5 bases). The CDR3 reads CASLVRGGGSYEQYF. The CDR3 DNA is TGTGCCAGCCTAGTCCGCGGAGGCGGCTCCTACGAGCAGTACTTC.